These 14 T cell receptor beta chains originate from one sample sequenced in a study of shared clonotypes between healthy human individuals. TCRdb's table, derived via immunoSEQ multiplex PCR, lists solely in-frame clones and lacks some. The sample holds over a million clones, approximately 80% seen once. The sequenced sample consisted of memory CD4+ T cells from PBMCs. Subset denoted: CD45RA-negative fraction. The source of these receptors is a man aged 18-30 years in good health. Some clones in this sample may be carry-over from other donors' samples.

The chain recombines TRBV28 with TRBJ1-2; a weak D match, TRBD1 (5 bases). Germline V CDR1 and CDR2: MDHEN, SYDVKM. With 8 bases removed from V and 6 bases from J, the gap between germline ends came to 16 bases. This CDR3 spans 13 amino acids. The CDR3 loop reads CASSGLLGDGYTF. The CDR3 DNA is TGTGCCAGCTCAGGGCTGTTGGGGGATGGCTACACCTTC.

The count of this clone is one. V is TRBV5-1 and J is TRBJ2-2, with a weak D call TRBD2 (6 bases). The CDR3 runs 17 residues. Trimming left V 3 bases short and J 5 bases short, with 20 bases between. Looked up from germline, CDR1 is SGHRS and CDR2 is YFSETQ. CDR3 protein: CASSSPSGYRTTGELFF. DNA for the CDR3: TGCGCCAGCAGCTCCCCGAGCGGGTATCGAACAACCGGGGAGCTGTTTTTT.

The chain is built from TRBV4-1 and TRBJ2-1; maybe TRBD2 (5 bases). Germline V gives CDR1 MGHRA, CDR2 YSYEKL. The CDR3 runs 17 residues. The V gene lost 0 bases and the J gene lost 1 base, with 13 bases spanning the gap. The DNA of the CDR3 is TGCGCCAGCAGCCAAGATCAGCGGAGTGATTCCTACAATGAGCAGTTCTTC. Protein: CASSQDQRSDSYNEQFF.

On this clone itself: This sample includes further DNA sequences coding for the same CDR3. This sequence joins TRBV7-9 and TRBJ2-1, with D possibly being TRBD1 (5 bases). V shed 2 bases and J shed 6 bases, with 8 bases lying between them. The CDR3 totals 13 residues. Germline CDR1 reads SEHNR; CDR2 reads FQNEAQ (reference sequence). The CDR3, as DNA: TGTGCCAGCAGCTTAACAGGCGGCAATGAGCAGTTCTTC. As protein: CASSLTGGNEQFF. The complete variable domain, with remaining parts taken from reference TRBV7-9 and TRBJ2-1, reads DTGVSQNPRHKITKRGQNVTFRCDPISEHNRLYWYRQTLGQGPEFLTYFQNEAQLEKSRLLSDRFSAERPKGSFSTLEIQRTEQGDSAMYLCASSLTGGNEQFFGPGTRLTVL.

This clone showed up just a few times. The chain employs TRBV13 and TRBJ2-7; 7 bases map to TRBD2. Germline loops: CDR1 PRHDT, CDR2 FYEKMQ (reference sequence). V dropped 5 bases and J dropped 0; count of bases not matched to a gene: 7. This CDR3 spans 15 amino acids. The CDR3 region is CASSLKRESSYEQYF. CDR3 in DNA: TGTGCCAGCAGCCTTAAGCGGGAATCCTCCTACGAGCAGTACTTC.

This clone has a single count. The genes are TRBV6-5 and TRBJ2-7, with 10 bases lining up with TRBD2. V lost 7 bases to trimming and J lost 3 bases; unmatched junction nucleotides: 9. Germline CDR1 MNHEY, CDR2 SVGAGI. This CDR3 spans 15 amino acids. The CDR3 DNA follows: TGTGCCAGCATCGAAGGACTAGCGGCCGGCTACGAGCAGTACTTC. It is translated as CASIEGLAAGYEQYF.

The chain joins TRBV6-1 to TRBJ2-7, with TRBD1 matching 7 bases. Per the germline V gene, CDR1 is MNHNS and CDR2 is SASEGT. V lost 6 bases and J lost 3; bases outside the gene matches: 5. This CDR3 has 13 residues. The CDR3 bases are TGTGCCAGCAGCGGACAGGTTATCTACGAGCAGTACTTC. Protein product: CASSGQVIYEQYF.

To note about this clone: The sample holds other DNA sequences that translate to the same CDR3. The chain carries TRBV5-1 and TRBJ2-5, with D perhaps TRBD2 (5 bases). The V gene lost 2 bases and the J gene lost 4 bases, with 9 bases spanning the gap. The CDR3 has 13 amino acids. The germline CDR1 and CDR2 sequences are SGHRS and YFSETQ. CDR3 protein: CASSFGVGETQYF. The CDR3 DNA sequence: TGCGCCAGCAGCTTCGGGGTTGGAGAGACCCAGTACTTC.

Only a few counts were recorded for this clone. The rearrangement links TRBV6-1 to TRBJ2-5; 9 bases agree with TRBD1. Germline trimming cut 4 bases from V and 5 bases from J; bases unmatched to any gene: 2. The CDR3 sequence is 13 residues long. Germline V CDR1 and CDR2: MNHNS, SASEGT. The DNA for the CDR3 is TGTGCCAGCAGTGCGACAGGGGGTGAGACCCAGTACTTC. Protein product: CASSATGGETQYF.

The chain carries TRBV6-5 and TRBJ2-3; TRBD2 is a possible D gene (5 bases). The length of the CDR3 is 13 residues. V lost 7 bases and J 4 bases, leaving 12 bases between the germline ends. Per germline, CDR1 MNHEY and CDR2 SVGAGI. CDR3 in DNA: TGTGCCAGCACCAACACTAGAGCAGATACGCAGTATTTT. Translation: CASTNTRADTQYF.

The V call is TRBV7-6, the J call TRBJ1-1; no definite D call. The V gene lost 2 bases and the J gene lost 10 bases, with 26 bases spanning the gap. The germline V gene has CDR1 SGHVS and CDR2 FNYEAQ. The length of the CDR3 is 17 residues. In nucleotides, the CDR3 is TGTGCCAGCAGCTTACTGGGTAGGAGTGAAGGGAAGGTTAGAGCTTTCTTT. Its translation is CASSLLGRSEGKVRAFF.

In the case of this clone: The germline gene is not matched at one end of the junction; a read error may be the cause. V usage is TRBV27 and J usage is TRBJ1-2; D remains unclear. Germline CDR1 MNHEY, CDR2 SMNVEV (reference sequence). The CDR3 is 14 amino acids. CDR3 region: CTSSSKWVTGGYTF. For the CDR3, the DNA is TGTACCAGCAGTTCAAAGTGGGTTACGGGTGGCTACACCTTC.

This chain joins TRBV5-1 and TRBJ2-1; D is undetermined. Trimming shortened V by 2 bases and J by 1 base, and 7 bases separated the two germline ends. Germline V gene lookup returns CDR1 SGHRS and CDR2 YFSETQ. The CDR3 is made up of 14 amino acids. In nucleotides, the CDR3 is TGCGCCAGCAGCTTCCCGACTTCCTACAATGAGCAGTTCTTC. This encodes CASSFPTSYNEQFF.

The chain uses TRBV15 and TRBJ1-4; 7 positions agree with TRBD1. This CDR3 has 14 amino acids. CDR1 is LNHNV and CDR2 is YYDKDF in the germline V gene (reference sequence). V trimming: 0 bases; J trimming: 8 bases; junction bases outside the gene matches: 3. DNA for the CDR3: TGTGCCACCAGCAGAGAGGCAGGGGGGGAAAAACTGTTTTTT. It yields the protein CATSREAGGEKLFF.